The 24 T cell receptor beta chains listed next were all sequenced from one sample in a study of shared clonotypes between healthy human individuals. CD45RO negativity and positive selection for CCR7 defined naive CD8 cells, a population that excluded terminally differentiated effector memory CD45RA+ cells. Measured with immunoSEQ multiplex PCR; TCRdb has only the in-frame clones, and not every one. Among about 1,900,000 clones listed, about 95% were seen once. The sequencing input was naive CD8+ T cells sorted from blood. These receptors originate from a young man in good health.

J is TRBJ2-4 and V is TRBV7-9; 8 nucleotides line up with TRBD2. Germline loops: CDR1 SEHNR, CDR2 FQNEAQ (reference sequence). V lost 5 bases to trimming and J lost 6 bases; unmatched junction nucleotides: 9. CDR3 size: 15 residues. The chain's CDR3 is CASSPGGEYSNIQYF. As DNA, the CDR3 is TGTGCCAGCAGCCCGGGAGGGGAATACTCAAACATTCAGTACTTC.

V usage is TRBV7-8 and J usage is TRBJ2-1; D is ambiguous. The CDR3 runs to 10 residues. Germline assignment: CDR1 SGHVS and CDR2 FQNEAQ. V gave up 5 bases and J gave up 7 bases, with 3 bases separating them. CDR3 in amino acids: CASSQNEQFF. The CDR3 DNA sequence: TGTGCCAGCAGCCAAAATGAGCAGTTCTTC.

Remarks on this clone: The identical CDR3 is also encoded by other nucleotide sequences in the sample. V gene TRBV6-5 combines with J gene TRBJ1-1; weak D call: TRBD1 (5 bases). CDR1 is MNHEY and CDR2 is SVGAGI in the germline V gene. This CDR3 comprises 13 residues. V gave up 2 bases and J gave up 3 bases, with 7 bases separating them. The CDR3, as DNA: TGTGCCAGCAGTTACGGCAGGGACACTGAAGCTTTCTTT. Amino acid sequence: CASSYGRDTEAFF.

V gene TRBV29-1 combines with J gene TRBJ2-5, with D unclear. The CDR3 is 12 residues long. The germline V and J ends were trimmed by 6 bases and 5 bases, with 13 bases remaining between them. CDR1 is SQVTM, CDR2 ANQGSEA, per germline. DNA for the CDR3: TGCAGCGTCTTGGGGAAGGAGGAGACCCAGTACTTC. Its protein is CSVLGKEETQYF.

This chain connects TRBV7-9 to TRBJ2-7; D gene uncertain. The V gene's germline CDR1 is SEHNR and CDR2 FQNEAQ (reference sequence). The CDR3 runs 13 residues. Trimming took off 3 bases at V and 5 bases at J, with 11 bases between the two ends. CDR3 sequence: CASSFMGLDEQYF. CDR3 DNA: TGTGCCAGCAGCTTCATGGGGTTGGACGAGCAGTACTTC.

The J gene is TRBJ2-7, the V gene TRBV28, with 11 bases aligning to TRBD1. Germline lookup yields CDR1 MDHEN and CDR2 SYDVKM. The CDR3 loop spans 16 amino acids. V shed 5 bases and J 3 bases; nucleotides not matched to a gene: 9. As DNA, the CDR3 is TGTGCCAGCAGTCCTGGGCCGGGACAGGGGGACTACGAGCAGTACTTC. It codes for CASSPGPGQGDYEQYF.

V is TRBV2 and J is TRBJ2-7; D might be TRBD1 or TRBD2, each matching 5 bases. CDR1 is SNHLY and CDR2 is FYNNEI in the germline V gene. The CDR3 loop spans 15 amino acids. The V gene lost 1 base and the J gene lost 4 bases, with 14 bases spanning the gap. The CDR3 here is CASSEGTSWGYEQYF. CDR3 nucleotides: TGTGCCAGCAGTGAAGGGACATCTTGGGGGTACGAGCAGTACTTC.

This clone is a singleton in its sample. This rearrangement joins TRBV28 to TRBJ1-6; 8 bases are shared with TRBD1. This CDR3 is built from 19 residues. Germline V gene sequence: CDR1 MDHEN, CDR2 SYDVKM. V was clipped by 2 bases and J by 0 bases; unmatched bases: 9. The CDR3 sequence is CASSLRQGIPSSYNSPLHF. In DNA form, the CDR3 reads TGTGCCAGCAGTTTAAGACAGGGGATTCCGAGCTCCTATAATTCACCCCTCCACTTT.

A word on this clone: Within the sample, other DNA sequences also encode this same CDR3. This rearrangement joins TRBV10-2 to TRBJ2-2; D gene unclear. The germline V gene encodes CDR1 WSHSY and CDR2 SAAADI. CDR3 length: 12 amino acids. The V end lost 3 bases, the J end lost 5 bases, and 4 bases lay between the germline ends. CDR3 DNA: TGCGCCAGCAGTGAAGGAACCGGGGAGCTGTTTTTT. Its protein product is CASSEGTGELFF.

The V gene is TRBV7-2, the J gene TRBJ1-6; the D is unclear. V gave up 1 base and J gave up 10 bases, with 8 bases separating them. Looked up from germline, CDR1 is SGHTA and CDR2 is FQGNSA. The CDR3 extends over 13 amino acids. CDR3 nucleotide sequence: TGTGCCAGCAGCTTAGTCGCCGGATCACCCCTCCACTTT. Amino acid sequence: CASSLVAGSPLHF.

The chain links TRBV30 to TRBJ1-5; D is perhaps TRBD1 (5 bases). Germline CDR1 is GTSNPN and CDR2 is SVGIG (reference sequence). V was pared by 1 base and J by 7 bases, with 17 bases between. CDR3 size: 15 residues. The CDR3 DNA reads TGTGCCTGGAGTGGCCTTGGGAGGGCAGGGCAGCCCCAGCATTTT. It yields the protein CAWSGLGRAGQPQHF.

The rearrangement links TRBV15 to TRBJ2-7; D gene unclear. Germline lookup yields CDR1 LNHNV and CDR2 YYDKDF (reference sequence). This CDR3 spans 14 amino acids. V lost 3 bases and J 5 bases, leaving 14 bases between the germline ends. CDR3 loop: CATSSPATPDEQYF. The CDR3 bases are TGTGCCACCAGCAGCCCAGCGACCCCAGACGAGCAGTACTTC.

The genes are TRBV4-3 and TRBJ2-2; 8 bases line up with TRBD2. The germline CDR1 and CDR2 sequences are LGHNA and YSLEER. Unmatched junction bases numbered 7, after V lost 0 bases and J lost 1 base. CDR3 length equals 18 residues. CDR3 sequence reads: CASSQEGAGDLNTGELFF. The CDR3 DNA reads as TGCGCCAGCAGCCAAGAAGGAGCGGGAGACCTGAACACCGGGGAGCTGTTTTTT.

The rearrangement joins TRBV11-2 to TRBJ1-2, with D unclear. Germline loops: CDR1 SGHAT, CDR2 FQNNGV. The CDR3 length is 13 residues. Trimming cost V 2 bases and J 7 bases, with 11 bases left between them. In DNA, the CDR3 is TGTGCCAGCAGCTTATTCGGAGGGTCTGGCTACACCTTC. Translated, it gives CASSLFGGSGYTF. The whole variable domain, filled in from reference TRBV11-2 and TRBJ1-2, reads EAGVAQSPRYKIIEKRQSVAFWCNPISGHATLYWYQQILGQGPKLLIQFQNNGVVDDSQLPKDRFSAERLKGVDSTLKIQPAKLEDSAVYLCASSLFGGSGYTFGSGTRLTVV.

This clone was counted once. The chain joins TRBV5-6 to TRBJ2-5, with TRBD2 identical over 8 bases. The V segment lost 5 bases and the J segment 2 bases; nucleotides outside the gene matches: 8. Germline loops: CDR1 SGHDT, CDR2 YYEEEE. This CDR3 is built from 15 residues. The CDR3 sequence is CASSGLASLQETQYF. The CDR3 DNA reads as TGTGCCAGCAGTGGACTAGCTAGCCTTCAAGAGACCCAGTACTTC.

This rearrangement joins TRBV19 to TRBJ1-1, with D unclear. This CDR3 is built from 12 residues. Germline V gives CDR1 LNHDA, CDR2 SQIVND (reference sequence). V was shortened by 7 bases and J by 0 bases, with 6 bases between the two germline ends. CDR3 DNA: TGTGCCAGTAATTCAGTGAACACTGAAGCTTTCTTT. This translates into CASNSVNTEAFF.

The rearrangement links TRBV27 to TRBJ2-5; TRBD2 matches 7 bases. CDR3 size: 16 residues. V was clipped by 5 bases and J by 1 base; unmatched bases: 10. From germline, CDR1 is MNHEY and CDR2 SMNVEV (reference sequence). CDR3: CASSVSAGEVQETQYF. DNA for the CDR3: TGTGCCAGCAGTGTAAGCGCGGGAGAGGTCCAAGAGACCCAGTACTTC.

On this clone: Mismatch with germline at one junction end may stem from a read error. The chain combines TRBV7-7 with TRBJ2-7; 14 bases match TRBD2. This CDR3 comprises 15 residues. The V gene's germline CDR1 is SSHAT and CDR2 FNYEAQ (reference sequence). CDR3 loop: CASSGGTSGSYEQYF. The CDR3 nucleotides are TGTGCTAGCAGCGGAGGGACTAGCGGGAGCTACGAGCAGTACTTC.

The chain employs TRBV6-5 and TRBJ2-2; perhaps D is TRBD1 or TRBD2 (5 bases each). The V gene's germline CDR1 is MNHEY and CDR2 SVGAGI. Trimming took 7 bases from V and 0 from J, leaving 12 bases between them. The CDR3 consists of 15 residues. The CDR3 bases are TGTGCCAGCACAGCGGCAGGGACGAACACCGGGGAGCTGTTTTTT. It translates to CASTAAGTNTGELFF.

The chain employs TRBV10-2 and TRBJ2-3, with a weak D call TRBD1 (6 bases). Trimming took 7 bases from V and 0 from J, leaving 14 bases between them. CDR1 and CDR2 from the germline V gene are WSHSY and SAAADI. CDR3 length equals 15 residues. The CDR3 loop is CASIQGTPSTDTQYF. CDR3 bases: TGCGCCAGCATTCAGGGGACCCCTAGCACAGATACGCAGTATTTT.

The chain joins TRBV21-1 to TRBJ1-2; TRBD1, as called in the table, went unchecked against the DNA. TRBV21-1 is described as a pseudogene. CDR3 length: 18 amino acids. CDR3 in amino acids: CASSKEATGRSRNYGYTF. CDR3 in DNA: TGTGCCAGCAGCAAAGAGGCGACAGGGAGGAGTCGGAACTATGGCTACACCTTC.

The chain uses TRBV29-1 and TRBJ2-5, with D possibly being TRBD2 (6 bases). Trimming removed 3 bases from V and 3 bases from J, with 8 bases in between. Per germline, CDR1 SQVTM and CDR2 ANQGSEA. This CDR3 spans 12 amino acids. The CDR3 here is CSVEGLEETQYF. The DNA for the CDR3 is TGCAGCGTTGAGGGACTTGAAGAGACCCAGTACTTC.

A note on this clone: The same CDR3 arises from other DNA sequences in this sample as well. The genes are TRBV28 and TRBJ2-1, with D possibly matching TRBD2 (7 bases). V was cut by 3 bases and J by 4 bases, with 10 bases left in between. The CDR3 length is 14 residues. The germline gives CDR1 MDHEN, CDR2 SYDVKM. CDR3 region: CASSLGGAYNEQFF. As DNA, the CDR3 is TGTGCCAGCAGTTTGGGGGGGGCGTACAATGAGCAGTTCTTC.

The V call is TRBV4-3, the J call TRBJ2-7, with TRBD2 identical over 11 bases. This CDR3 is 15 amino acids long. The trim removed 1 base at V and 7 bases at J, leaving 6 bases unmatched. Germline V gives CDR1 LGHNA, CDR2 YSLEER. CDR3 bases: TGCGCCAGCAGCCAAGCTCTACTAGCGGGAGCGGAGCAGTACTTC. Protein: CASSQALLAGAEQYF.